A single sample is the source of the 30 T cell receptor beta chains below, sequenced in a study of blood T cell repertoires in COVID-19. TCRdb's table, derived via immunoSEQ multiplex PCR, lists solely in-frame clones and lacks some. The table includes 250,000 or so clones, roughly 86% detected once. Material for sequencing was PBMCs or T cells enriched from blood (not recorded which). The receptor source for this set is a woman younger than 45 with acute COVID-19.

This clone showed up many times. The V call is TRBV25-1, the J call TRBJ2-3; 10 bases map to TRBD2. The CDR3 has 15 amino acids. CDR1 is MGHDK and CDR2 is SYGVNS in the germline V gene. V lost 4 bases, J lost 0 bases, and 1 base stayed unmatched. This CDR3 reads CASSASGGSTDTQYF. CDR3 sequence (DNA): TGTGCCAGCAGTGCTAGCGGGGGTAGCACAGATACGCAGTATTTT.

The CDR3 DNA sequence: TGTGCCATCACCACCGACACCAACAGGGGTGGCTACACCTTC. This translates into CAITTDTNRGGYTF. The J gene is TRBJ1-2, the V gene TRBV10-3; 7 nucleotides align to TRBD1. V trimming: 7 bases; J trimming: 7 bases; junction bases outside the gene matches: 12. This CDR3 region has 14 residues. CDR1 and CDR2 from the germline V gene are ENHRY and SYGVKD.

This chain uses TRBV28 with TRBJ2-7; tentatively, D is TRBD1 (5 bases). CDR3 length equals 11 residues. CDR1 MDHEN and CDR2 SYDVKM come from the germline V gene. V was pared by 11 bases and J by 1 base, with 9 bases between. This chain's CDR3 is CAARGSYEQYF. In nucleotides, the CDR3 is TGTGCCGCTAGGGGTTCCTACGAGCAGTACTTC.

The V gene is TRBV19, the J gene TRBJ1-5; 8 positions match TRBD1. V lost 5 bases and J lost 7; bases outside the gene matches: 10. CDR1 is LNHDA, CDR2 SQIVND, per germline (reference sequence). The CDR3 extends over 15 amino acids. CDR3 DNA: TGTGCCAGTAGTCATGGACAGGGTGGGCAGCAGCCCCAGCATTTT. It specifies CASSHGQGGQQPQHF.

The gene calls are TRBV18 and TRBJ2-5; D gene unclear. Germline V gene data show CDR1 as KGHSH and CDR2 as LQKENI. The CDR3 consists of 13 residues. Trimming removed 4 bases from V and 5 bases from J, with 11 bases in between. The CDR3 region has the DNA TGTGCCAGCTCACTGGGTTTCGGGGAGACCCAGTACTTC. The encoded protein is CASSLGFGETQYF. Using reference TRBV18 and TRBJ2-5 for the parts outside the CDR3, the full variable domain is NAGVMQNPRHLVRRRGQEARLRCSPMKGHSHVYWYRQLPEEGLKFMVYLQKENIIDESGMPKERFSAEFPKEGPSILRIQQVVRGDSAAYFCASSLGFGETQYFGPGTRLLVL.

V is TRBV5-1 and J is TRBJ2-2, with D tentatively TRBD2 (6 bases). Germline CDR1 is SGHRS and CDR2 is YFSETQ. V was clipped by 4 bases and J by 5 bases, with 18 bases between them. This CDR3 region has 16 residues. CDR3: CASSHLTGAGTGELFF. DNA of the CDR3: TGCGCCAGCAGCCACCTAACTGGGGCGGGAACCGGGGAGCTGTTTTTT. The full variable domain, rest sourced from reference TRBV5-1 and TRBJ2-2, is KAGVTQTPRYLIKTRGQQVTLSCSPISGHRSVSWYQQTPGQGLQFLFEYFSETQRNKGNFPGRFSGRQFSNSRSEMNVSTLELGDSALYLCASSHLTGAGTGELFFGEGSRLTVL.

This clone was counted at least ten times. The V gene is TRBV2, the J gene TRBJ1-4; 9 bases agree with TRBD1. The CDR3 has 14 amino acids. V lost 6 bases, J lost 6 bases, and 5 bases stayed unmatched. CDR1 and CDR2 from the germline V gene are SNHLY and FYNNEI. The CDR3 nucleotides are TGTGCCAGCAGACAGGGGGCTCTCCATGAAAAACTGTTTTTT. Its translation: CASRQGALHEKLFF.

The gene calls are TRBV4-1 and TRBJ1-2; D gene ambiguous. This CDR3 comprises 13 residues. V was clipped by 5 bases and J by 8 bases, with 15 bases between them. The germline V gene encodes CDR1 MGHRA and CDR2 YSYEKL. The CDR3 bases are TGCGCCAGCAGCTGGGCAGAATGGAAGGGCTACACCTTC. This translates into CASSWAEWKGYTF.

CDR3 nucleotide sequence: TGTGCCAGCAGCCCGAGGGAGTTCACTGAAGCTTTCTTT. Translation: CASSPREFTEAFF. The V and J genes are TRBV4-2 and TRBJ1-1; the D is unclear. The CDR3 has 13 residues. Germline CDR1 LGHNA, CDR2 YNFKEQ. Between the trimmed V and J ends, which lost 4 bases and 4 bases, there was a span of 10 bases.

This clone has a handful of counts. The CDR3 DNA is TGTGCCAGCAGCCATGGAGGAATTTATAGCAATCAGCCCCAGCATTTT. As protein: CASSHGGIYSNQPQHF. This chain uses TRBV4-2 with TRBJ1-5; D is uncertain. The CDR3 is 16 amino acids. The V and J ends lost 3 bases and 0 bases respectively, with 12 bases between them. Germline V gives CDR1 LGHNA, CDR2 YNFKEQ.

The CDR3 here is CASSLQGLDSPLHF. CDR3 nucleotide sequence: TGCGCCAGCAGCTTGCAGGGTCTAGATTCACCCCTCCACTTT. The chain has TRBV5-1 and TRBJ1-6; D perhaps matches TRBD1 (5 bases). Per germline, CDR1 SGHRS and CDR2 YFSETQ. The CDR3 has 14 residues. V shed 1 base and J shed 8 bases, with 10 bases lying between them.

This chain uses TRBV6-2 or TRBV6-3 with TRBJ1-2, with D unresolved. With 6 bases removed from V and 4 bases from J, the gap between germline ends came to 15 bases. Germline loops: CDR1 MNHEY, CDR2 SVGEGT. The CDR3 has 14 amino acids. CDR3 in amino acids: CASSPGLLGYGYTF. DNA for the CDR3: TGTGCCAGCAGCCCCGGTCTCCTAGGCTATGGCTACACCTTC.

The V call is TRBV19, the J call TRBJ1-2; D call uncertain. This CDR3 has 13 residues. Per germline, CDR1 LNHDA and CDR2 SQIVND (reference sequence). V was cut by 5 bases and J by 8 bases, with 15 bases left in between. The CDR3 spells CASSFERDEGYTF. CDR3 DNA sequence: TGTGCCAGTAGTTTTGAGCGAGACGAGGGCTACACCTTC.

V is TRBV4-3 and J is TRBJ1-1; TRBD1 matches at 10 bases. Losses at the gene ends were 1 base for V and 4 bases for J; bases not matched to a gene: 6. Germline V gene sequence: CDR1 LGHNA, CDR2 YSLEER. The CDR3 loop spans 16 amino acids. CDR3 residues: CASSQGGQGVPTEAFF. Here the CDR3 DNA reads TGCGCCAGCAGCCAAGGAGGACAGGGGGTGCCCACTGAAGCTTTCTTT.

The chain joins TRBV5-4 to TRBJ1-4; possible D gene TRBD1, 6 bases. The DNA end is a closer match to TRBJ2-2, so the J assignment may be wrong. CDR1 SGHNT and CDR2 YYREEE come from the germline V gene (reference sequence). This CDR3 is built from 13 residues. The CDR3 here is CASSFRDIGELFF. In nucleotides, the CDR3 is TGTGCCAGCAGCTTCCGGGACATAGGGGAGCTGTTTTTT.

The chain couples TRBV6-5 to TRBJ1-5; D remains unclear. CDR1 MNHEY and CDR2 SVGAGI come from the germline V gene. Trimming removed 0 bases from V and 6 bases from J, with 15 bases in between. CDR3 length: 16 amino acids. This CDR3 reads CASSYSWRESGQPQHF. The CDR3, as DNA: TGTGCCAGCAGTTACTCGTGGAGGGAAAGCGGTCAGCCCCAGCATTTT.

The rearrangement joins TRBV7-2 to TRBJ2-3; D may be TRBD2 (7 bases). The CDR3 sequence is 17 residues long. Trimming took 5 bases from V and 0 from J, leaving 18 bases between them. The germline V gene has CDR1 SGHTA and CDR2 FQGNSA. CDR3 nucleotide sequence: TGTGCCAGCAGCATGGGGGCGGGACTAACTAGCACAGATACGCAGTATTTT. Its protein product is CASSMGAGLTSTDTQYF.

This clone showed up just once. The chain links TRBV5-1 to TRBJ1-4; possibly TRBD1 for D (5 bases). The V gene's germline CDR1 is SGHRS and CDR2 YFSETQ. V shed 5 bases and J shed 7 bases, with 21 bases lying between them. The CDR3 runs 16 residues. The CDR3 nucleotides are TGCGCCAGCAGTAGGGATGATCAGGGTTTTTCTGAAAAACTGTTTTTT. Amino acid sequence: CASSRDDQGFSEKLFF.

The V and J genes are TRBV27 and TRBJ2-1; 10 bases line up with TRBD2. The CDR3 is 17 amino acids. V shed 1 base and J 0 bases; nucleotides not matched to a gene: 3. Germline loops: CDR1 MNHEY, CDR2 SMNVEV (reference sequence). The DNA of the CDR3 is TGTGCCAGCAGTTTATATAGCGGGAGGCGCTCCTACAATGAGCAGTTCTTC. Translation: CASSLYSGRRSYNEQFF.

The chain is built from TRBV5-1 and TRBJ2-5; TRBD2 matches at 10 bases. Losses at the gene ends were 0 bases for V and 5 bases for J; bases not matched to a gene: 4. The CDR3 loop spans 15 amino acids. From germline, CDR1 is SGHRS and CDR2 YFSETQ. In nucleotides, the CDR3 is TGCGCCAGCAGCTTGGAAACTAGCGGGGCCGAGACCCAGTACTTC. Its protein product is CASSLETSGAETQYF.

The chain joins TRBV27 to TRBJ1-2; TRBD1 aligns across 9 bases. From germline, CDR1 is MNHEY and CDR2 SMNVEV (reference sequence). The CDR3 runs to 15 residues. Trimming removed 5 bases from V and 8 bases from J; junction bases left unmatched: 12. The DNA for the CDR3 is TGTGCCAGCAGTGCGGGGACAGGGATTCTCGGCGGCTACACCTTC. Amino acid sequence: CASSAGTGILGGYTF.

The rearrangement joins TRBV27 to TRBJ1-1; TRBD1 might be the D (5 bases). The CDR3 consists of 15 residues. Germline values: CDR1 MNHEY, CDR2 SMNVEV (reference sequence). Trimming left V 3 bases short and J 11 bases short, with 22 bases between. The CDR3 nucleotides read TGTGCCAGCAGTTTTACTTACCGGGACTTCATGTCCGCTTTCTTT. The encoded protein is CASSFTYRDFMSAFF.

This clone was detected once. The genes are TRBV7-6 and TRBJ1-5, with D unresolved. Trimming cost V 2 bases and J 0 bases, with 5 bases left between them. Germline-derived CDR1 and CDR2 are SGHVS and FNYEAQ. The CDR3 consists of 14 residues. The CDR3 region has the DNA TGTGCCAGCAGCTTAAGCCATAGCAATCAGCCCCAGCATTTT. Translating gives CASSLSHSNQPQHF.

The chain combines TRBV11-2 with TRBJ2-7, with a possible D match to TRBD1 (6 bases). Germline CDR1 SGHAT, CDR2 FQNNGV. The CDR3 is 14 amino acids. The V and J ends lost 5 bases and 6 bases respectively, with 17 bases between them. The DNA for the CDR3 is TGTGCCAGCAGCCATTCTACAGGGTTGGGCGAGCAGTACTTC. This encodes CASSHSTGLGEQYF.

V and J are TRBV27 and TRBJ1-1; no clear D gene. The CDR3 length is 16 residues. V lost 2 bases and J lost 0, with 13 bases in between. CDR1 is MNHEY and CDR2 is SMNVEV in the germline V gene (reference sequence). CDR3: CASSLNRVGMNTEAFF. Written as DNA, the CDR3 is TGTGCCAGCAGTTTAAATAGGGTCGGGATGAACACTGAAGCTTTCTTT.

J is TRBJ2-1 and V is TRBV29-1; 11 bases align to TRBD2. Germline trimming cut 4 bases from V and 2 bases from J; bases unmatched to any gene: 7. CDR1 is SQVTM and CDR2 is ANQGSEA in the germline V gene. CDR3 length equals 16 residues. The CDR3 coding sequence is TGCAGCGTTGTACCGGGACTAGCGGCTACCTACAATGAGCAGTTCTTC. This codes for CSVVPGLAATYNEQFF.

V and J are TRBV20-1 and TRBJ2-3, with 14 nucleotides matching TRBD2. The junction had 8 bases not matched to a gene; V was cut back by 3 bases and J by 6 bases. The CDR3 consists of 16 residues. Germline CDR1 DFQATT, CDR2 SNEGSKA (reference sequence). CDR3 sequence reads: CSASGGLAGGSDTQYF. CDR3 nucleotide sequence: TGCAGTGCTAGTGGCGGACTAGCGGGGGGCTCGGATACGCAGTATTTT.

The chain uses TRBV5-6 and TRBJ2-5, with a weak D call TRBD1 (5 bases). The CDR3 length is 13 residues. V gave up 4 bases and J gave up 3 bases, with 10 bases separating them. Germline CDR1 and CDR2: SGHDT and YYEEEE. The CDR3 spells CASSPETEETQYF. In nucleotides, the CDR3 is TGTGCCAGCAGCCCGGAGACAGAAGAGACCCAGTACTTC. Supplemented by reference TRBV5-6 and TRBJ2-5, the full variable domain reads DAGVTQSPTHLIKTRGQQVTLRCSPKSGHDTVSWYQQALGQGPQFIFQYYEEEERQRGNFPDRFSGHQFPNYSSELNVNALLLGDSALYLCASSPETEETQYFGPGTRLLVL.

The V gene is TRBV7-8, the J gene TRBJ1-5; D gene uncertain. Trimming removed 3 bases from V and 5 bases from J, with 5 bases in between. The CDR3 is 12 amino acids. Germline V gives CDR1 SGHVS, CDR2 FQNEAQ. CDR3 coding DNA: TGTGCCAGCAGCTTGAGATATCAGCCCCAGCATTTT. As protein: CASSLRYQPQHF.

This clone was observed once. The chain links TRBV7-2 to TRBJ1-5; no definite D call. V shed 3 bases and J shed 3 bases, with 9 bases lying between them. From germline, CDR1 is SGHTA and CDR2 FQGNSA. CDR3 length: 14 residues. The DNA of the CDR3 is TGTGCCAGCAGCTTCGCCAGTTACAATCAGCCCCAGCATTTT. Protein sequence: CASSFASYNQPQHF.